What follows are 18 T cell receptor beta chains derived from one specimen sequenced in a study of T cell responses to AZD1222 COVID-19 vaccine. Data came from immunoSEQ multiplex PCR; TCRdb stores just in-frame clones and leaves some out. This sample has 180,000 or so clones, with 80% to 95% found just once. Sequencing was performed on peripheral blood, taken 28 days after the second AZD1222 dose. The receptors stem from an adult who received the AZD1222 COVID-19 vaccine.

This chain connects TRBV7-2 to TRBJ2-2, with TRBD2 matching over 9 bases. Germline values: CDR1 SGHTA, CDR2 FQGNSA. V lost 5 bases to trimming and J lost 6 bases; unmatched junction nucleotides: 10. CDR3 length: 16 amino acids. The CDR3 protein is CASSPIGGGAAGELFF. CDR3 DNA sequence: TGTGCCAGCAGCCCTATCGGCGGGGGGGCAGCCGGGGAGCTGTTTTTT.

The chain links TRBV12-3 or TRBV12-4 to TRBJ2-7, with D unresolved. Trimming cost V 2 bases and J 3 bases, with 8 bases left between them. The CDR3 runs to 13 residues. The CDR3 is CASSLNRLYEQYF. The CDR3 nucleotides are TGTGCCAGCAGTTTAAACAGACTCTACGAGCAGTACTTC.

The V call is TRBV18, the J call TRBJ2-7, with D unclear. V shed 6 bases and J shed 0 bases, with 15 bases lying between them. Germline V gene sequence: CDR1 KGHSH, CDR2 LQKENI. The CDR3 runs to 15 residues. The CDR3: CASSPYVDGSYEQYF. Here the CDR3 DNA reads TGTGCCAGCTCGCCTTACGTGGACGGCTCCTACGAGCAGTACTTC.

The chain employs TRBV4-1 and TRBJ2-1; perhaps TRBD2 as D (6 bases). The CDR3 contains 16 residues. Germline values: CDR1 MGHRA, CDR2 YSYEKL. The V end lost 1 base, the J end lost 2 bases, and 12 bases lay between the germline ends. CDR3 in amino acids: CASSQVGGVTYNEQFF. CDR3 nucleotide sequence: TGCGCCAGCAGCCAAGTCGGGGGAGTCACCTACAATGAGCAGTTCTTC.

The rearrangement links TRBV4-1 to TRBJ1-3; possible D gene TRBD1, 5 bases. CDR1 is MGHRA, CDR2 YSYEKL, per germline. The CDR3 spans 14 residues. Trimming shortened V by 0 bases and J by 6 bases, and 9 bases separated the two germline ends. CDR3 nucleotides: TGCGCCAGCAGCCAAGAACGGGACCTAAACACCATATATTTT. Translation gives CASSQERDLNTIYF.

In the case of this clone: A junction boundary mismatches the germline segment, possibly from a read error. The J gene is TRBJ2-2, the V gene TRBV11-2, with D possibly matching TRBD1 (5 bases). CDR1 and CDR2 (germline): SGHAT, FQNNGV. The CDR3 is 15 residues long. CDR3 loop: CASSVDSTNTGELFF. Written as DNA, the CDR3 is TGTGCCAGCAGCGTAGACAGCACGAACACCGGGGAGCTGTTTTTT.

The chain employs TRBV10-3 and TRBJ1-2; maybe TRBD1 (5 bases). From germline, CDR1 is ENHRY and CDR2 SYGVKD. V was clipped by 3 bases and J by 1 base, with 6 bases between them. CDR3 size: 13 residues. The CDR3 region has the DNA TGTGCCATCAGTGAAGACAGTAACTATGGCTACACCTTC. Its translation: CAISEDSNYGYTF.

The chain carries TRBV5-1 and TRBJ2-1, with 11 bases matching TRBD1. Germline loops: CDR1 SGHRS, CDR2 YFSETQ. J lost 9 bases, V lost 4 bases, and 9 bases had no gene match. The CDR3 length is 15 residues. The CDR3 reads CASSIRDRGIGEQFF. In nucleotides, the CDR3 is TGCGCCAGCAGCATCCGGGACAGGGGGATCGGTGAGCAGTTCTTC.

The chain joins TRBV15 to TRBJ2-1, with D maybe TRBD2 (6 bases). Trimming cost V 0 bases and J 4 bases, with 13 bases left between them. In germline, CDR1 is LNHNV, CDR2 YYDKDF (reference sequence). This CDR3 region has 16 residues. The CDR3 sequence is CATSRDRDSTYNEQFF. DNA for the CDR3: TGTGCCACCAGCAGAGATCGGGACTCCACATACAATGAGCAGTTCTTC.

V and J are TRBV2 and TRBJ1-5; 7 bases are shared with TRBD1. CDR1 and CDR2 (germline): SNHLY, FYNNEI. After removal of 4 bases from V and 4 bases from J, the junction contained 4 bases not matched to a gene. CDR3 size: 14 residues. DNA of the CDR3: TGTGCCAGCAGTGGACAGGGTCCAAATCAGCCCCAGCATTTT. Translating it yields CASSGQGPNQPQHF.

V gene TRBV11-2 combines with J gene TRBJ2-1, with a tentative D call TRBD1 (6 bases). In germline, CDR1 is SGHAT, CDR2 FQNNGV. The CDR3 has 16 residues. Trimming shortened V by 1 base and J by 2 bases, and 12 bases separated the two germline ends. For the CDR3, the DNA is TGTGCCAGCAGCTTAGTCTGGACAGATGCCTACAATGAGCAGTTCTTC. This encodes CASSLVWTDAYNEQFF.

This clone was found a few times. V is TRBV30 and J is TRBJ2-2; TRBD1 aligns across 9 bases. Looked up from germline, CDR1 is GTSNPN and CDR2 is SVGIG (reference sequence). This CDR3 contains 14 residues. With 4 bases clipped from V and 4 bases from J, the junction kept 4 bases outside the gene matches. CDR3 sequence: CAWTGTGITGELFF. The CDR3 region has the DNA TGTGCCTGGACCGGGACAGGGATCACCGGGGAGCTGTTTTTT.

The chain carries TRBV3-1 (or the pseudogene TRBV3-2) and TRBJ1-5; D not resolved. Trimming pared 5 bases from V and 5 bases from J, leaving 10 bases between. This CDR3 spans 13 amino acids. From germline, CDR1 is LGHDT and CDR2 YNNKEL (reference sequence). The DNA for the CDR3 is TGTGCCAGCAGCTTAGGGAGAGATCAGCCCCAGCATTTT. Translation gives CASSLGRDQPQHF.

The rearrangement links TRBV19 to TRBJ1-3; the D gene is possibly TRBD1 (6 bases). Germline V gene lookup returns CDR1 LNHDA and CDR2 SQIVND (reference sequence). The CDR3 consists of 16 residues. V lost 5 bases and J 2 bases, leaving 16 bases between the germline ends. The CDR3 region is CASSSAGGTTGNTIYF. Here the CDR3 DNA reads TGTGCCAGTAGTTCTGCCGGGGGCACGACTGGAAACACCATATATTTT.

The chain links TRBV7-9 to TRBJ2-7; TRBD1 agrees at 7 bases. From germline, CDR1 is SEHNR and CDR2 FQNEAQ (reference sequence). The CDR3 sequence is 15 residues long. After removal of 2 bases from V and 5 bases from J, the junction contained 9 bases not matched to a gene. This CDR3 reads CASSLTTGSNHEQYF. CDR3 bases: TGTGCCAGCAGCTTAACGACAGGGTCGAACCACGAGCAGTACTTC.

V is TRBV6-2 or TRBV6-3 and J is TRBJ2-7; possible D gene TRBD1, 6 bases. V shed 2 bases and J shed 4 bases, with 12 bases lying between them. CDR3 length equals 14 residues. In germline, CDR1 is MNHEY, CDR2 SVGEGT. The CDR3 nucleotides read TGTGCCAGCAGTTACGGCAGGGGTCCATACGAGCAGTACTTC. Protein: CASSYGRGPYEQYF.

The V call is TRBV29-1, the J call TRBJ1-2, with no clear D. Trimming removed 2 bases at V and 4 bases at J, with 5 bases between. This CDR3 is built from 11 residues. Germline values: CDR1 SQVTM, CDR2 ANQGSEA. DNA for the CDR3: TGCAGCGTTGAACGGGGCTATGGCTACACCTTC. Residues: CSVERGYGYTF. The variable domain in full, with the rest retrieved from reference TRBV29-1 and TRBJ1-2, is SAVISQKPSRDICQRGTSLTIQCQVDSQVTMMFWYRQQPGQSLTLIATANQGSEATYESGFVIDKFPISRPNLTFSTLTVSNMSPEDSSIYLCSVERGYGYTFGSGTRLTVV.

The chain employs TRBV18 and TRBJ1-2, with 7 bases lining up with TRBD1. Germline V lookup: CDR1 KGHSH, CDR2 LQKENI. CDR3 length equals 17 residues. The V segment lost 6 bases and the J segment 4 bases; nucleotides outside the gene matches: 17. The CDR3 DNA reads as TGTGCCAGCTCGCCGCGTCGGGATTACAGGGGCCCCTATGGCTACACCTTC. Its translation: CASSPRRDYRGPYGYTF.